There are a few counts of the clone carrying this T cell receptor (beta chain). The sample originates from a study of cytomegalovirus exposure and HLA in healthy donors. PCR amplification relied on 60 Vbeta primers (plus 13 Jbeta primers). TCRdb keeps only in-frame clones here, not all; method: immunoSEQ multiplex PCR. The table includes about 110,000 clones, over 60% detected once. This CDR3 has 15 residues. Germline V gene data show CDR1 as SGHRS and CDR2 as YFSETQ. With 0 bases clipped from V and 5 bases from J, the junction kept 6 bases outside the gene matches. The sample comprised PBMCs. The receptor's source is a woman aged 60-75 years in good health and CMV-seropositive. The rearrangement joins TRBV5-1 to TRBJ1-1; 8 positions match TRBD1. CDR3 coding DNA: TGCGCCAGCAGCTTGGCTGTCAGGGGGCTGACTGAAGCTTTCTTT. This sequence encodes CASSLAVRGLTEAFF.